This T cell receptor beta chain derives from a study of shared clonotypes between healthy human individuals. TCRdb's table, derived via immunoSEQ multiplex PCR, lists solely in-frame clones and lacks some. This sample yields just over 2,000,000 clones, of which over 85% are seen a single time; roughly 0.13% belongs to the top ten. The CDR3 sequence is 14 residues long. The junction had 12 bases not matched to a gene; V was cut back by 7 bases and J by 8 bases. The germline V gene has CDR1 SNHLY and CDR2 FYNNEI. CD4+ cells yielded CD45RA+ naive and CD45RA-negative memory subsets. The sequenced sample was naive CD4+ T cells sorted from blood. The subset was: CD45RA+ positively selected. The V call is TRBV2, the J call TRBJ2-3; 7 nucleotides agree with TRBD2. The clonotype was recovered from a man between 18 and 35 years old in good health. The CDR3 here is CASIPGLAVTTQYF. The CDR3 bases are TGTGCCAGCATCCCCGGTCTAGCGGTGACTACGCAGTATTTT.